The 32 T cell receptor beta chains presented below share a single source sample, sequenced in a study of PD-L1 blockade in urothelial cancer. Libraries were prepared by immunoSEQ multiplex PCR; TCRdb keeps only in-frame clonotypes and omits some of them. Found here are under 130,000 clones, approximately 85% of them singletons; the top ten hold more than 2%. Sequenced material: PBMCs, taken around atezolizumab (anti-PD-L1) treatment. The origin of the receptors is a man in his forties or fifties with urothelial cancer.

The V call is TRBV19, the J call TRBJ2-7, with 10 bases aligning to TRBD2. V was pared by 3 bases and J by 2 bases, with 1 base of the junction left unmatched. This CDR3 has 14 amino acids. CDR1 is LNHDA and CDR2 is SQIVND in the germline V gene (reference sequence). CDR3 sequence reads: CASSITSGTYEQYF. The CDR3 DNA reads TGTGCCAGTAGTATCACTAGCGGGACCTACGAGCAGTACTTC.

The gene calls are TRBV5-1 and TRBJ2-7; maybe TRBD2 (6 bases). Trimming cost V 6 bases and J 3 bases, with 13 bases left between them. Per germline, CDR1 SGHRS and CDR2 YFSETQ. This CDR3 is 13 amino acids long. CDR3 amino acids: CASNGGSGYEQYF. The CDR3 DNA reads as TGCGCCAGCAATGGAGGGAGTGGCTACGAGCAGTACTTC.

This clone was found once. V and J are TRBV28 and TRBJ1-1, with 8 bases aligning to TRBD1. This CDR3 spans 12 amino acids. The trim removed 9 bases at V and 4 bases at J, leaving 4 bases unmatched. The germline V gene has CDR1 MDHEN and CDR2 SYDVKM. The chain's CDR3 is CASDTGGTEAFF. The CDR3, as DNA: TGTGCCAGTGACACAGGGGGCACTGAAGCTTTCTTT.

This chain links TRBV7-9 with TRBJ1-2, with D perhaps TRBD1 (5 bases). V lost 6 bases and J 2 bases, leaving 13 bases between the germline ends. The CDR3 has 14 amino acids. CDR1 and CDR2 from the germline V gene are SEHNR and FQNEAQ (reference sequence). CDR3 residues: CASSPTTVNYGYTF. The DNA of the CDR3 is TGTGCCAGCAGTCCCACGACAGTAAACTATGGCTACACCTTC.

V gene TRBV18 combines with J gene TRBJ1-2; 8 nucleotides line up with TRBD1. This CDR3 comprises 16 residues. V lost 0 bases, J lost 3 bases, and 6 bases stayed unmatched. Germline V gene data show CDR1 as KGHSH and CDR2 as LQKENI. In DNA form, the CDR3 reads TGTGCCAGCTCACCACCCCCGGACAGGGCCCACTATGGCTACACCTTC. Its protein is CASSPPPDRAHYGYTF. The full variable domain, completed using reference TRBV18 and TRBJ1-2, is NAGVMQNPRHLVRRRGQEARLRCSPMKGHSHVYWYRQLPEEGLKFMVYLQKENIIDESGMPKERFSAEFPKEGPSILRIQQVVRGDSAAYFCASSPPPDRAHYGYTFGSGTRLTVV.

A single count supports this clone. The genes are TRBV18 and TRBJ1-1; D gene ambiguous. Germline V CDR1 and CDR2: KGHSH, LQKENI. The CDR3 is made up of 13 amino acids. The V end was cut by 2 bases, the J end by 3 bases, with 7 bases between. CDR3 DNA: TGTGCCAGCTCACCATTCCAGTACACTGAAGCTTTCTTT. Protein product: CASSPFQYTEAFF.

The V and J genes are TRBV2 and TRBJ2-6; a weak D match, TRBD1 (6 bases). The CDR3 sequence is 16 residues long. CDR1 and CDR2 from the germline V gene are SNHLY and FYNNEI. Trimming shortened V by 5 bases and J by 0 bases, and 11 bases separated the two germline ends. CDR3: CASSPHRVSGANVLTF. In DNA, the CDR3 is TGTGCCAGCAGTCCCCACAGGGTCTCTGGGGCCAACGTCCTGACTTTC.

In DNA, the CDR3 is TGTGCCAGCAGACGGGACACAACCTACGAGCAGTACTTC. Protein: CASRRDTTYEQYF. V gene TRBV6-5 combines with J gene TRBJ2-7; weak D call: TRBD1 (6 bases). The CDR3 totals 13 residues. Trimming stripped 6 bases from V and 2 bases from J, with 11 bases between. Germline assignment: CDR1 MNHEY and CDR2 SVGAGI.

The chain carries TRBV9 and TRBJ2-4, with a possible D match to TRBD1 (5 bases). The CDR3 totals 16 residues. V lost 0 bases and J 4 bases, leaving 14 bases between the germline ends. CDR1 and CDR2 (germline): SGDLS, YYNGEE. The CDR3 sequence is CASSVDGAAEKNIQYF. CDR3 nucleotides: TGTGCCAGCAGCGTAGATGGGGCGGCGGAGAAAAACATTCAGTACTTC.

This rearrangement joins TRBV2 to TRBJ1-2, with unresolved D. V was clipped by 2 bases and J by 4 bases, with 11 bases between them. Germline CDR1 and CDR2: SNHLY and FYNNEI. This CDR3 comprises 14 residues. The CDR3 sequence is CASSEYSKSYGYTF. CDR3 DNA: TGTGCCAGCAGTGAATATAGTAAATCCTATGGCTACACCTTC.

The chain uses TRBV7-2 and TRBJ2-5; 10 nucleotides line up with TRBD2. Germline V lookup: CDR1 SGHTA, CDR2 FQGNSA. This CDR3 has 18 amino acids. The V segment lost 1 base and the J segment 2 bases; nucleotides outside the gene matches: 10. This CDR3 is CASSLDVAGLAKQETQYF. The DNA for the CDR3 is TGTGCCAGCAGCTTAGATGTTGCGGGACTAGCGAAACAAGAGACCCAGTACTTC.

The rearrangement links TRBV5-6 to TRBJ2-3; TRBD2 agrees at 10 bases. This CDR3 has 17 amino acids. V lost 0 bases to trimming and J lost 2 bases; unmatched junction nucleotides: 6. CDR1 is SGHDT, CDR2 YYEEEE, per germline. CDR3 residues: CASSLDTTSGLTDTQYF. In DNA form, the CDR3 reads TGTGCCAGCAGCTTGGATACGACTAGCGGGCTCACAGATACGCAGTATTTT.

This chain connects TRBV18 to TRBJ2-5; TRBD1 might be the D (6 bases). The CDR3 is 13 residues long. Germline CDR1 and CDR2: KGHSH and LQKENI. Trimming left V 7 bases short and J 5 bases short, with 14 bases between. This CDR3 reads CASLLGQGETQYF. CDR3 nucleotides: TGTGCCAGCTTATTGGGCCAGGGGGAGACCCAGTACTTC. The complete variable domain, with remaining parts taken from reference TRBV18 and TRBJ2-5, reads NAGVMQNPRHLVRRRGQEARLRCSPMKGHSHVYWYRQLPEEGLKFMVYLQKENIIDESGMPKERFSAEFPKEGPSILRIQQVVRGDSAAYFCASLLGQGETQYFGPGTRLLVL.

The rearrangement links TRBV6-4 to TRBJ2-1, with 13 bases lining up with TRBD2. In germline, CDR1 is MRHNA, CDR2 SNTAGT. J gave up 7 bases and V 5 bases, and 14 bases lay outside the gene matches. This CDR3 has 18 residues. Written as DNA, the CDR3 is TGTGCCAGCAGTCCCCAGGGGACTAGCGGGGCCCCGTGGAATGAGCAGTTCTTC. Its translation: CASSPQGTSGAPWNEQFF.

V gene TRBV2 combines with J gene TRBJ2-7; 7 nucleotides line up with TRBD1. With 6 bases clipped from V and 2 bases from J, the junction kept 4 bases outside the gene matches. From germline, CDR1 is SNHLY and CDR2 FYNNEI. The CDR3 loop spans 13 amino acids. The CDR3 loop reads CASSRQGPYEQYF. In DNA form, the CDR3 reads TGTGCCAGCAGCAGACAGGGCCCCTACGAGCAGTACTTC.

This clone has only one observation. This chain uses TRBV27 with TRBJ2-2; D gene unclear. This CDR3 spans 12 amino acids. The V gene's germline CDR1 is MNHEY and CDR2 SMNVEV (reference sequence). V was pared by 2 bases and J by 6 bases, with 4 bases between. The DNA of the CDR3 is TGTGCCAGCAGTTTACTTCCCGGGGAGCTGTTTTTT. This gives the protein CASSLLPGELFF.

V usage is TRBV27 and J usage is TRBJ1-6; no clear D. The length of the CDR3 is 16 residues. The germline gives CDR1 MNHEY, CDR2 SMNVEV (reference sequence). V lost 1 base, J lost 8 bases, and 15 bases lay in between. CDR3 DNA sequence: TGTGCCAGCAGTTTATTTTCGTCGGGGTCGGATTCACCCCTCCACTTT. Amino acids: CASSLFSSGSDSPLHF.

The rearrangement joins TRBV28 to TRBJ1-2, with 10 bases matching TRBD1. Looked up from germline, CDR1 is MDHEN and CDR2 is SYDVKM. The junction had 6 bases not matched to a gene; V was cut back by 5 bases and J by 3 bases. This CDR3 is built from 15 residues. For the CDR3, the DNA is TGTGCCAGCAGTCGGTGGGACAGGGGTGACTATGGCTACACCTTC. It encodes CASSRWDRGDYGYTF.

The chain combines TRBV28 with TRBJ2-3, with 8 bases matching TRBD2. The J segment lost 1 base and the V segment lost 5 bases, leaving 8 bases of the junction unmatched. This CDR3 is 16 amino acids long. Germline assignment: CDR1 MDHEN and CDR2 SYDVKM. The CDR3 nucleotides are TGTGCCAGCAGTGAGAGCGGGAGAGGGGGCACAGATACGCAGTATTTT. Its protein product is CASSESGRGGTDTQYF.

This rearrangement joins TRBV5-4 to TRBJ1-1, with D uncertain. Germline loops: CDR1 SGHNT, CDR2 YYREEE (reference sequence). This CDR3 region has 15 residues. V was pared by 4 bases and J by 0 bases, with 13 bases between. The CDR3 nucleotides are TGTGCCAGCAGCGCGCGGGCAGCCCTGAACACTGAAGCTTTCTTT. Translation: CASSARAALNTEAFF. Drawing the rest from reference TRBV5-4 and TRBJ1-1, the complete variable domain is ETGVTQSPTHLIKTRGQQVTLRCSSQSGHNTVSWYQQALGQGPQFIFQYYREEENGRGNFPPRFSGLQFPNYSSELNVNALELDDSALYLCASSARAALNTEAFFGQGTRLTVV.

The chain joins TRBV5-4 to TRBJ2-7; possibly TRBD2 for D (5 bases). CDR1 and CDR2 (germline): SGHNT, YYREEE (reference sequence). The CDR3 has 16 amino acids. The V and J ends lost 4 bases and 0 bases respectively, with 17 bases between them. CDR3 in DNA: TGTGCCAGCAGCCAAGAACCCAGAGGGAGCTCCTACGAGCAGTACTTC. This codes for CASSQEPRGSSYEQYF.

The chain recombines TRBV4-1 with TRBJ2-7; tentative D call: TRBD2 (5 bases). The V gene lost 2 bases and the J gene lost 1 base, with 12 bases spanning the gap. The length of the CDR3 is 15 residues. Germline V gives CDR1 MGHRA, CDR2 YSYEKL. Here the CDR3 reads CASSQRAGRSYEQYF. In DNA form, the CDR3 reads TGCGCCAGCAGCCAAAGGGCGGGTCGGTCCTACGAGCAGTACTTC.

This clone was detected only a few times. V is TRBV11-2 and J is TRBJ1-6, with a possible D match to TRBD1 (6 bases). Germline V CDR1 and CDR2: SGHAT, FQNNGV. V lost 5 bases to trimming and J lost 9 bases, with 14 bases between them. The CDR3 is made up of 14 amino acids. As DNA, the CDR3 is TGTGCCAGCAGCCATACAGGGTCGGGTTCACCCCTCCACTTT. Translating gives CASSHTGSGSPLHF. Full variable domain (missing parts from reference TRBV11-2 and TRBJ1-6): EAGVAQSPRYKIIEKRQSVAFWCNPISGHATLYWYQQILGQGPKLLIQFQNNGVVDDSQLPKDRFSAERLKGVDSTLKIQPAKLEDSAVYLCASSHTGSGSPLHFGNGTRLTVT.

The CDR3 loop reads CASSLAETGRSPLHF. The CDR3 region has the DNA TGTGCCAGCAGCTTAGCCGAGACAGGGAGGTCACCCCTCCACTTT. This sequence joins TRBV7-2 and TRBJ1-6, with 7 nucleotides matching TRBD1. The length of the CDR3 is 15 residues. The trim removed 0 bases at V and 10 bases at J, leaving 6 bases unmatched. CDR1 SGHTA and CDR2 FQGNSA come from the germline V gene.

V is TRBV10-2 and J is TRBJ1-6; tentatively, D is TRBD1 (5 bases). V lost 3 bases, J lost 6 bases, and 15 bases lay in between. Germline CDR1 is WSHSY and CDR2 is SAAADI. This CDR3 is 16 amino acids long. CDR3 sequence: CASSDRGMNSNSPLHF. The CDR3, as DNA: TGCGCCAGCAGTGATCGGGGGATGAATAGTAATTCACCCCTCCACTTT.

The chain combines TRBV28 with TRBJ2-1; TRBD2 agrees at 10 bases. The ends lost 5 bases at V and 3 bases at J; junction bases unmatched: 4. CDR1 MDHEN and CDR2 SYDVKM come from the germline V gene. CDR3 size: 15 residues. The CDR3 reads CASSPLAGVYNEQFF. The DNA for the CDR3 is TGTGCCAGCAGTCCGCTAGCGGGGGTCTACAATGAGCAGTTCTTC. The variable domain in full, with the rest retrieved from reference TRBV28 and TRBJ2-1, is DVKVTQSSRYLVKRTGEKVFLECVQDMDHENMFWYRQDPGLGLRLIYFSYDVKMKEKGDIPEGYSVSREKKERFSLILESASTNQTSMYLCASSPLAGVYNEQFFGPGTRLTVL.

The chain is built from TRBV6-1 and TRBJ1-5, with D possibly TRBD1 on 6 matching bases. Germline values: CDR1 MNHNS, CDR2 SASEGT. Trimming cost V 2 bases and J 7 bases, with 15 bases left between them. This CDR3 is built from 15 residues. CDR3 nucleotides: TGTGCCAGCAGTGAACCGGGGGGGAGGGGGCAGCCCCAGCATTTT. Protein sequence: CASSEPGGRGQPQHF.

The chain combines TRBV11-2 with TRBJ2-7, with 7 bases that match TRBD2. V trimming: 7 bases; J trimming: 7 bases; junction bases outside the gene matches: 10. Germline CDR1 SGHAT, CDR2 FQNNGV. The CDR3 sequence is 13 residues long. CDR3 in DNA: TGTGCCAGCACTAGAGGGAGGGCTCTTGAGCAGTACTTC. Translated, it gives CASTRGRALEQYF.

This chain links TRBV5-4 with TRBJ2-7, with TRBD2 matching over 8 bases. Per germline, CDR1 SGHNT and CDR2 YYREEE (reference sequence). The CDR3 has 13 amino acids. V was clipped by 2 bases and J by 3 bases; unmatched bases: 1. This CDR3 is CASSFGTSYEQYF. Written as DNA, the CDR3 is TGTGCCAGCAGCTTCGGGACTAGCTACGAGCAGTACTTC.

The chain couples TRBV7-9 to TRBJ2-7; D perhaps matches TRBD1 (5 bases). The CDR3 totals 15 residues. In germline, CDR1 is SEHNR, CDR2 FQNEAQ (reference sequence). V lost 1 base, J lost 3 bases, and 13 bases lay in between. The CDR3, as DNA: TGTGCCAGCAGCTTAGGACAGAATATTGTCTACGAGCAGTACTTC. Protein: CASSLGQNIVYEQYF.

The chain couples TRBV2 to TRBJ2-5; 9 nucleotides line up with TRBD1. V shed 6 bases, J shed 7 bases, and the junction held 15 bases outside the gene matches. Germline assignment: CDR1 SNHLY and CDR2 FYNNEI. The CDR3 loop spans 16 amino acids. CDR3 region: CASSDGTGSRLGTQYF. DNA of the CDR3: TGTGCCAGCAGCGATGGGACAGGGAGCCGTCTCGGGACCCAGTACTTC.

The chain employs TRBV19 and TRBJ2-1, with TRBD2 matching 7 bases. CDR1 and CDR2 from the germline V gene are LNHDA and SQIVND (reference sequence). The V and J ends lost 5 bases and 3 bases, in that order; junction bases with no gene match: 4. This CDR3 is built from 14 residues. Written as DNA, the CDR3 is TGTGCCAGTAGTTATAGCGGGTTCTACAATGAGCAGTTCTTC. Translation gives CASSYSGFYNEQFF.